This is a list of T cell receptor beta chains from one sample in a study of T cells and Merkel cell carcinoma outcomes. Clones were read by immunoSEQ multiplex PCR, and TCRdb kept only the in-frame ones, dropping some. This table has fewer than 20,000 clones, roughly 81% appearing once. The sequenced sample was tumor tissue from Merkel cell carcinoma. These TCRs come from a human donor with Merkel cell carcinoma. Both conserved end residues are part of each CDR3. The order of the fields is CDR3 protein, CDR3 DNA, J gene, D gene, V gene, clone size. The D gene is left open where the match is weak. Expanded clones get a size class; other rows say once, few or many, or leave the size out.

CDR3 protein: CASSGQGLYEQYF
CDR3 DNA: TGCGCCAGCAGTGGACAGGGACTCTACGAGCAGTACTTC
J gene: TRBJ2-7
D gene: -
V gene: TRBV10-1
clone size: -

CDR3 protein: CASSPQSFSEAFF
CDR3 DNA: TGCGCCAGCAGTCCTCAGTCGTTCTCTGAAGCTTTCTTT
J gene: TRBJ1-1
D gene: -
V gene: TRBV5-1
clone size: -

CDR3 protein: CASSEVRGPNAEAFF
CDR3 DNA: TGTGCCAGCAGCGAAGTTCGGGGGCCAAACGCTGAAGCTTTCTTT
J gene: TRBJ1-1
D gene: -
V gene: TRBV7-2
clone size: -

CDR3 protein: CASSLETDTQYF
CDR3 DNA: TGCGCCAGCAGCTTAGAGACAGATACGCAGTATTTT
J gene: TRBJ2-3
D gene: -
V gene: TRBV5-1
clone size: -

CDR3 protein: CASGDNQPQHF
CDR3 DNA: TGTGCCAGCGGAGATAATCAGCCCCAGCATTTT
J gene: TRBJ1-5
D gene: -
V gene: TRBV9
clone size: -

CDR3 protein: CASSSWDKRDIQYF
CDR3 DNA: TGTGCCAGCAGCTCCTGGGACAAAAGGGACATTCAGTACTTC
J gene: TRBJ2-4
D gene: -
V gene: TRBV11-3
clone size: -

CDR3 protein: CANSPGTVGLQETQYF
CDR3 DNA: TGCGCCAACAGCCCGGGGACAGTCGGACTGCAAGAGACCCAGTACTTC
J gene: TRBJ2-5
D gene: TRBD1
V gene: TRBV5-1
clone size: -

CDR3 protein: CASSSSGAPETGELFF
CDR3 DNA: TGCGCCAGCAGCTCCTCAGGGGCCCCGGAGACCGGGGAGCTGTTTTTT
J gene: TRBJ2-2
D gene: -
V gene: TRBV5-1
clone size: -

CDR3 protein: CASSPQLGENEQYF
CDR3 DNA: TGTGCCAGCTCACCGCAGTTAGGGGAGAATGAGCAGTACTTC
J gene: TRBJ2-7
D gene: -
V gene: TRBV18
clone size: -

CDR3 protein: CASSPQTGISGNTIYF
CDR3 DNA: TGTGCCAGCAGCCCCCAGACAGGGATCTCTGGAAACACCATATATTTT
J gene: TRBJ1-3
D gene: TRBD1
V gene: TRBV14
clone size: -

CDR3 protein: CASRDIPAGLSRYTF
CDR3 DNA: TGTGCCAGCAGGGATATCCCCGCGGGCCTTAGTCGCTACACCTTC
J gene: TRBJ1-2
D gene: -
V gene: TRBV2
clone size: once

CDR3 protein: CAISAEGGPLEQYF
CDR3 DNA: TGTGCCATCAGTGCTGAAGGTGGACCTTTAGAGCAGTACTTC
J gene: TRBJ2-7
D gene: -
V gene: TRBV10-3
clone size: -

CDR3 protein: CASSPGDGDSPLHF
CDR3 DNA: TGCGCCAGCAGCCCGGGGGACGGTGATTCACCCCTCCACTTT
J gene: TRBJ1-6
D gene: -
V gene: TRBV5-1
clone size: -

CDR3 protein: CASSMPDRGLGEQFF
CDR3 DNA: TGTGCCAGTAGTATGCCCGACAGGGGGTTAGGTGAGCAGTTCTTC
J gene: TRBJ2-1
D gene: TRBD1
V gene: TRBV19
clone size: -

CDR3 protein: CATSRGTGQQFF
CDR3 DNA: TGTGCCACCAGCAGAGGGACAGGTCAGCAGTTCTTC
J gene: TRBJ2-1
D gene: TRBD1
V gene: TRBV15
clone size: -

CDR3 protein: CASNPRGLSRYNEQFF
CDR3 DNA: TGTGCCAGCAACCCCCGGGGATTAAGTCGATACAATGAGCAGTTCTTC
J gene: TRBJ2-1
D gene: -
V gene: TRBV5-4
clone size: once

CDR3 protein: CASSVGATNTEAFF
CDR3 DNA: TGTGCCAGCAGCGTGGGGGCGACGAACACTGAAGCTTTCTTT
J gene: TRBJ1-1
D gene: -
V gene: TRBV9
clone size: -

CDR3 protein: CAISPTSGRVSYNEQFF
CDR3 DNA: TGTGCCATCAGCCCAACTAGCGGGAGGGTTTCCTACAATGAGCAGTTCTTC
J gene: TRBJ2-1
D gene: TRBD2
V gene: TRBV10-3
clone size: -

CDR3 protein: CASSSGQQETQYF
CDR3 DNA: TGTGCCAGCAGCTCGGGACAGCAAGAGACCCAGTACTTC
J gene: TRBJ2-5
D gene: TRBD1
V gene: TRBV7-8
clone size: -

CDR3 protein: CASSETGETEAFF
CDR3 DNA: TGTGCCAGCTCAGAGACAGGGGAGACTGAAGCTTTCTTT
J gene: TRBJ1-1
D gene: TRBD1
V gene: TRBV18
clone size: -

CDR3 protein: CATSGSGGAVGELFF
CDR3 DNA: TGTGCCACCAGCGGGAGCGGGGGGGCCGTCGGGGAGCTGTTTTTT
J gene: TRBJ2-2
D gene: TRBD2
V gene: TRBV15
clone size: medium-sized

CDR3 protein: CASSSARLEAFF
CDR3 DNA: TGTGCCAGTAGTTCCGCGCGACTGGAAGCTTTCTTT
J gene: TRBJ1-1
D gene: -
V gene: TRBV19
clone size: few

CDR3 protein: CASSLEGDTQYF
CDR3 DNA: TGTGCCAGCAGCTTAGAGGGAGATACGCAGTATTTT
J gene: TRBJ2-3
D gene: -
V gene: TRBV11-2
clone size: -

CDR3 protein: CASSLAEASYEQYF
CDR3 DNA: TGTGCCAGCAGCTTAGCGGAGGCCTCCTACGAGCAGTACTTC
J gene: TRBJ2-7
D gene: -
V gene: TRBV11-1
clone size: once

CDR3 protein: CASSTSGRGNEQFF
CDR3 DNA: TGTGCCAGCAGCACTAGCGGGAGGGGAAATGAGCAGTTCTTC
J gene: TRBJ2-1
D gene: TRBD2
V gene: TRBV9
clone size: -

CDR3 protein: CASSLYRVHEQFF
CDR3 DNA: TGTGCCAGCAGCTTGTACAGGGTCCATGAGCAGTTCTTC
J gene: TRBJ2-1
D gene: -
V gene: TRBV5-6
clone size: -

CDR3 protein: CASSLDRAGANEQFF
CDR3 DNA: TGTGCCAGCAGCTTAGATCGAGCGGGAGCCAATGAGCAGTTCTTC
J gene: TRBJ2-1
D gene: TRBD2
V gene: TRBV11-2
clone size: -

CDR3 protein: CASSKTGVNQPQHF
CDR3 DNA: TGTGCCAGTAGCAAGACAGGGGTAAATCAGCCCCAGCATTTT
J gene: TRBJ1-5
D gene: TRBD1
V gene: TRBV19
clone size: -

CDR3 protein: CASSSLGGDEQYF
CDR3 DNA: TGTGCCAGCAGCTCCCTGGGGGGAGACGAGCAGTACTTC
J gene: TRBJ2-7
D gene: -
V gene: TRBV2
clone size: -

CDR3 protein: CASSPLKGLYGYTF
CDR3 DNA: TGTGCCAGCAGTCCTCTAAAAGGGCTATATGGCTACACCTTC
J gene: TRBJ1-2
D gene: -
V gene: TRBV28
clone size: -

CDR3 protein: CATSRDGPYEQYF
CDR3 DNA: TGTGCCACCAGCCGGGACGGCCCCTACGAGCAGTACTTC
J gene: TRBJ2-7
D gene: -
V gene: TRBV27
clone size: -

CDR3 protein: CASSPPRGKLFF
CDR3 DNA: TGTGCCAGCAGTCCCCCGAGGGGGAAACTGTTTTTT
J gene: TRBJ1-4
D gene: -
V gene: TRBV28
clone size: once

CDR3 protein: CASSVGSSHEQYF
CDR3 DNA: TGTGCCAGCAGCGTAGGAAGTAGTCACGAGCAGTACTTC
J gene: TRBJ2-7
D gene: -
V gene: TRBV9
clone size: -

CDR3 protein: CASSLGQGVTYEQYF
CDR3 DNA: TGTGCCAGCAGCCTCGGACAGGGGGTGACCTACGAGCAGTACTTC
J gene: TRBJ2-7
D gene: TRBD1
V gene: TRBV13
clone size: -

CDR3 protein: CASSFLRGTEAFF
CDR3 DNA: TGTGCCAGCAGTTTTCTTAGGGGCACTGAAGCTTTCTTT
J gene: TRBJ1-1
D gene: -
V gene: TRBV27
clone size: -

CDR3 protein: CASCQGVQETQYF
CDR3 DNA: TGTGCCAGCTGTCAGGGGGTTCAAGAGACCCAGTACTTC
J gene: TRBJ2-5
D gene: TRBD1
V gene: TRBV18
clone size: once

CDR3 protein: CASSPSSYEQYF
CDR3 DNA: TGCGCCAGCAGCCCCAGCTCCTACGAGCAGTACTTC
J gene: TRBJ2-7
D gene: -
V gene: TRBV4-1
clone size: once

CDR3 protein: CASSQLWDRGSSYNSPLHF
CDR3 DNA: TGCGCCAGCAGCCAGTTATGGGACAGGGGGAGCTCCTATAATTCACCCCTCCACTTT
J gene: TRBJ1-6
D gene: TRBD1
V gene: TRBV5-1
clone size: -

CDR3 protein: CASSLARYEQYF
CDR3 DNA: TGTGCCAGCAGCTTGGCTCGGTACGAGCAGTACTTC
J gene: TRBJ2-7
D gene: -
V gene: TRBV5-6
clone size: few

CDR3 protein: CASHSSNQPQHF
CDR3 DNA: TGCGCCAGCCACTCTAGCAATCAGCCCCAGCATTTT
J gene: TRBJ1-5
D gene: -
V gene: TRBV5-1
clone size: -

CDR3 protein: CASSPGGDLEQYF
CDR3 DNA: TGTGCTAGCAGTCCCGGTGGGGACCTCGAGCAGTACTTC
J gene: TRBJ2-7
D gene: -
V gene: TRBV7-7
clone size: -

CDR3 protein: CASSLTGTVYGYTF
CDR3 DNA: TGTGCCAGCAGCTTAACCGGGACAGTCTATGGCTACACCTTC
J gene: TRBJ1-2
D gene: TRBD1
V gene: TRBV5-6
clone size: few

CDR3 protein: CASSLWGQGNYNEQFF
CDR3 DNA: TGTGCCAGCAGCTTATGGGGACAGGGTAATTACAATGAGCAGTTCTTC
J gene: TRBJ2-1
D gene: TRBD1
V gene: TRBV7-6
clone size: -

CDR3 protein: CASGGATEAFF
CDR3 DNA: TGTGCCAGCGGAGGGGCGACTGAAGCTTTCTTT
J gene: TRBJ1-1
D gene: -
V gene: TRBV7-9
clone size: -

CDR3 protein: CASTRQGATGELFF
CDR3 DNA: TGTGCCAGCACCAGACAGGGTGCCACCGGGGAGCTGTTTTTT
J gene: TRBJ2-2
D gene: TRBD1
V gene: TRBV6-4
clone size: once

CDR3 protein: CASSYLDRSNQPQHF
CDR3 DNA: TGTGCCAGCAGTTACCTGGACAGGAGCAATCAGCCCCAGCATTTT
J gene: TRBJ1-5
D gene: TRBD1
V gene: TRBV6-7
clone size: -